The entry below describes one T cell receptor (beta chain). Germline-derived CDR1 and CDR2 are KGHSH and LQKENI. The V and J ends lost 3 bases and 11 bases respectively, with 11 bases between them. The CDR3 spans 12 residues. Sequencing of TCR beta was performed on blood CD8+ T cells and on blood CD4+ T cells. Healthy donors acted as controls, with matching for age and sex. Through negative isolation, CD4+ and CD8+ T cells were obtained, while TEMRA cells were enriched using FACS. The data were taken from a study of CD8 T cells in Susac syndrome. An amount of RNA that ranged from roughly 0.5 to 1 ug was reverse transcribed with random hexamers. Amplification of TCR beta CDR3 spanned 54 Vbeta and 13 Jbeta via immunoSEQ multiplex PCR. In TCRdb, the immunoSEQ multiplex PCR reads were re-called with MiXCR into one record per CDR3 protein. Altogether some 170,000 distinct CDR3 sequences are present, just under 95% being singletons, with the ten largest covering over 0.08%.

Material: CD4+ T cells from PBMCs. This sequence originates from a human donor in good health. The chain links TRBV18 to TRBJ1-5; unclear D gene. The DNA for the CDR3 is TGTGCCAGCTCACCTGGGTCTGGAGCCCAGCATTTT. Translating it yields CASSPGSGAQHF.